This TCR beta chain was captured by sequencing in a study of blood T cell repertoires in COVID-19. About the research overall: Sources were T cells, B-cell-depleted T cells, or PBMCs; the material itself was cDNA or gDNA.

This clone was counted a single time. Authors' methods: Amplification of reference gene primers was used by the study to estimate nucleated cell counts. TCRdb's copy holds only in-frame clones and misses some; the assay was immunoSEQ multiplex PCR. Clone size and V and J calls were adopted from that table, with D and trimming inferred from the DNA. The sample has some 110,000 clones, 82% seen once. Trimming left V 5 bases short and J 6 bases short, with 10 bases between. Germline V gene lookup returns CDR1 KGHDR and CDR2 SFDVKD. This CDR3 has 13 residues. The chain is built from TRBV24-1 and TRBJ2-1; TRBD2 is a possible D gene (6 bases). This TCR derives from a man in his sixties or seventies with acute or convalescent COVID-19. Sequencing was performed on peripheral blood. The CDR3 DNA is TGTGCCACCAGTGGCGTGGGGGGCAATGAGCAGTTCTTC. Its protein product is CATSGVGGNEQFF.